This TCR beta chain was sequenced for a study of blood T cells in healthy people across ages. This CDR3 is built from 14 residues. Trimming stripped 5 bases from V and 5 bases from J, with 13 bases between. Germline CDR1 and CDR2: SEHNR and FQNEAQ (reference sequence). Primed by a sample-barcoded 5' primer and a J-beta primer mix, a second PCR proceeded for 7 to 11 cycles. Each CDR3 protein is one row after TCRdb ran MiXCR on the 5' RACE reads. The sample yields about a million distinct CDR3 sequences, roughly two fifths seen once. Study results and caveats: Both higher diversity and more naive CD4+ cells marked long-lived donors when set against aged donors.

On this clonotype: Its target is unknown.

The J gene is TRBJ2-1, the V gene TRBV7-9; possibly TRBD1 for D (5 bases). The origin of this receptor is a man aged 18 to 29 in good health. The sample consisted of blood. The CDR3 is CASSERAGNNEQFF. CDR3 nucleotide sequence: TGTGCCAGCAGCGAAAGGGCAGGGAACAATGAGCAGTTCTTC.